This T cell receptor (beta chain) was recovered during a study of cytomegalovirus exposure and HLA in healthy donors. Whole-study findings and limits: Data from an earlier analysis indicated that most TCR beta V segments were productive either about 87% or about 30% of the time.

Both 60 Vbeta primers and 13 Jbeta primers went into the PCR. Method: immunoSEQ multiplex PCR; TCRdb's copy keeps in-frame clones and lacks some. The table has about 140,000 clones, around 87% seen once. Only a few counts were recorded for this clone. Its antigen is still unknown. Trimming stripped 7 bases from V and 0 bases from J, with 10 bases between. Germline-derived CDR1 and CDR2 are LNHDA and SQIVND (reference sequence). The CDR3 is 14 amino acids. This TCR came from a woman in her 30s in good health and CMV-seronegative. The sequenced sample was PBMCs. The chain employs TRBV19 and TRBJ1-3; the D is unclear. The CDR3 DNA reads TGTGCCAGTACGCGGGGAGGCTCTGGAAACACCATATATTTT. Its translation is CASTRGGSGNTIYF.